This TCR beta chain was found in a study of glioma-infiltrating T cells. TCR alpha and beta CDR3 regions were amplified from RNA using iRepertoire nested multiplex PCR. From the multiplex PCR reads, TCRdb called clonotypes with MiXCR, one entry per CDR3 protein. The table includes about 12,000 distinct CDR3 sequences, approximately 25% detected once. In germline, CDR1 is DFQATT, CDR2 SNEGSKA (reference sequence). The CDR3 covers 13 residues. V gave up 5 bases and J gave up 3 bases, with 13 bases separating them. This clonotype showed up many times. The receptor was derived from a human donor with low-grade glioma or glioblastoma, undergoing nonglioma brain surgery, or in good health (not recorded which). Material: glioma tissue, nonneoplastic brain tissue, or PBMCs (not recorded which). The V and J genes are TRBV20-1 and TRBJ1-2; D is possibly TRBD1 (5 bases). The CDR3 nucleotides read TGCAGTGCTCTGAAAGGGGCACACTATGGCTACACCTTC. It translates to CSALKGAHYGYTF.